The present T cell receptor beta chain was sequenced within a study of T cell repertoires in cytomegalovirus infection. About the research overall: Matching HLA type, along with CMV infection, was indicated by public TCR beta signatures. Study-level findings and limits: Dominating the ex vivo response were HLA-C-restricted CMV-specific TCR beta clonotypes.

At least ten counts were recorded for this clonotype. Its antigen remains unknown. TCRdb independently ran MiXCR on the reads; one entry per CDR3 protein. The sample carries roughly 320,000 distinct CDR3 sequences, about 9.1% recorded once. The CDR3 has 14 amino acids. Germline V CDR1 and CDR2: SEHNR, FQNEAQ (reference sequence). The V and J ends lost 3 bases and 8 bases respectively, with 13 bases between them. This rearrangement joins TRBV7-9 to TRBJ1-4; D possibly corresponds to TRBD1 (5 bases). The sequence came from a human donor in good health (CMV status not recorded). Some clones in this sample may be carry-over from other donors' samples. Specimen: PBMCs. The CDR3 spells CASSFGQGREKLFF. DNA for the CDR3: TGTGCCAGCAGCTTCGGCCAGGGCCGGGAAAAACTGTTTTTT.